The TCR beta chain under discussion was sequenced for a study of CD8 T cells in ankylosing spondylitis. This clonotype was observed at least ten times. The antigen remains unidentified. The CDR3 is made up of 15 amino acids. Per the germline V gene, CDR1 is SGHRS and CDR2 is YFSETQ. After removal of 4 bases from V and 3 bases from J, the junction contained 4 bases not matched to a gene. TCRdb redid the calling of the 5' RACE reads with MiXCR, one entry per CDR3 protein. Among under 300,000 distinct CDR3 sequences listed, about 10% were seen once. The study's findings and limits: Ankylosing spondylitis blood appeared to carry a characteristic TCR beta motif of several highly homologous variants.

The clonotype comes from a male donor with ankylosing spondylitis or in good health (not recorded which). The chain links TRBV5-1 to TRBJ1-6; 7 bases agree with TRBD1. The sample comprised blood, either unsorted or a sorted T cell fraction (not recorded which). In DNA form, the CDR3 reads TGCGCCAGCAGCCCGACAGGGAACTATAATTCACCCCTCCACTTT. Translating gives CASSPTGNYNSPLHF.